The rows below give T cell receptor beta chains drawn from one sample of a study of blood T cells in healthy people across ages. TCRdb reanalysed the 5' RACE reads using MiXCR and keeps one entry per CDR3 protein. In the table there are over 600,000 distinct CDR3 sequences, about 46% of which are singletons. The sample was blood. These TCRs come from a man at least 80 years old in good health. Both conserved end residues are part of each CDR3. Fields, in order: clone size, D gene, V gene, J gene, CDR3 protein, CDR3 DNA. D genes are given only for firm matches. Only part of the rows carry a size: once, few, many, or a class if the clone is expanded.

clone_size: -
d_call: TRBD2
v_call: TRBV20-1
j_call: TRBJ2-1
cdr3_aa: CSAQRLADYNEQFF
cdr3_nt: TGCAGTGCTCAGCGGCTAGCGGACTACAATGAGCAGTTCTTC

clone_size: -
d_call: TRBD1
v_call: TRBV15
j_call: TRBJ2-7
cdr3_aa: CATSRGQGVLSYEQYF
cdr3_nt: TGTGCCACCAGCAGGGGACAGGGGGTTCTGTCCTACGAGCAGTACTTC

clone_size: -
d_call: -
v_call: TRBV5-1
j_call: TRBJ2-7
cdr3_aa: CASRGVGQDEQYF
cdr3_nt: TGCGCCAGCAGGGGCGTGGGTCAGGACGAGCAGTACTTC

clone_size: -
d_call: TRBD2
v_call: TRBV5-1
j_call: TRBJ2-3
cdr3_aa: CASRRELSDTQYF
cdr3_nt: TGCGCCAGCAGGCGGGAGCTCTCAGATACGCAGTATTTT

clone_size: -
d_call: TRBD1
v_call: TRBV28
j_call: TRBJ2-5
cdr3_aa: CASSSQTSDRAETQYF
cdr3_nt: TGTGCCAGCAGTTCCCAGACATCGGACAGGGCAGAGACCCAGTACTTC

clone_size: -
d_call: TRBD1
v_call: TRBV30
j_call: TRBJ2-4
cdr3_aa: CAWSIGQEKIQYF
cdr3_nt: TGTGCCTGGAGCATAGGACAGGAGAAGATTCAGTACTTC

clone_size: -
d_call: TRBD2
v_call: TRBV9
j_call: TRBJ2-1
cdr3_aa: CASSVVSGSDNEQFF
cdr3_nt: TGTGCCAGCAGCGTAGTCAGCGGGAGTGACAATGAGCAGTTCTTC

clone_size: many
d_call: -
v_call: TRBV20-1
j_call: TRBJ2-1
cdr3_aa: CSAPRLQEQFF
cdr3_nt: TGCAGTGCTCCGCGTCTACAGGAGCAGTTCTTC

clone_size: -
d_call: TRBD1
v_call: TRBV18
j_call: TRBJ2-1
cdr3_aa: CASSRQGSYEQFF
cdr3_nt: TGTGCCAGCTCAAGACAGGGATCCTACGAGCAGTTCTTC

clone_size: -
d_call: TRBD2
v_call: TRBV7-2
j_call: TRBJ2-7
cdr3_aa: CASSLVGTRDHEQYF
cdr3_nt: TGTGCCAGCAGTCTGGTCGGGACTAGGGATCACGAGCAGTACTTC

clone_size: many
d_call: -
v_call: TRBV20-1
j_call: TRBJ1-2
cdr3_aa: CSASQSPGGYGYTF
cdr3_nt: TGCAGTGCTAGTCAGTCCCCGGGGGGCTATGGCTACACCTTC

clone_size: -
d_call: TRBD2
v_call: TRBV7-6
j_call: TRBJ2-1
cdr3_aa: CASSPTSGTTYNEQFF
cdr3_nt: TGTGCCAGCAGCCCCACTAGCGGGACTACCTACAATGAGCAGTTCTTC

clone_size: -
d_call: -
v_call: TRBV20-1
j_call: TRBJ1-1
cdr3_aa: CSASVRGNTEAFF
cdr3_nt: TGCAGTGCTAGTGTCAGAGGGAACACTGAAGCTTTCTTT

clone_size: -
d_call: TRBD2
v_call: TRBV3-1
j_call: TRBJ2-1
cdr3_aa: CASSQGGRAGWDEQFF
cdr3_nt: TGTGCCAGCAGCCAAGGAGGACGAGCGGGGTGGGATGAGCAGTTCTTC

clone_size: -
d_call: -
v_call: TRBV11-2
j_call: TRBJ2-2
cdr3_aa: CASSPRPDTGELFF
cdr3_nt: TGTGCCAGCAGTCCGCGACCTGACACCGGGGAGCTGTTTTTT

clone_size: few
d_call: TRBD1
v_call: TRBV29-1
j_call: TRBJ2-5
cdr3_aa: CSVSQGAMGEQYF
cdr3_nt: TGCAGCGTCTCTCAGGGGGCGATGGGGGAGCAGTACTTC

clone_size: -
d_call: TRBD1
v_call: TRBV6-2/TRBV6-3
j_call: TRBJ2-1
cdr3_aa: CASSYEQGAIYNEQFF
cdr3_nt: TGTGCCAGCAGTTACGAGCAGGGGGCCATCTACAATGAGCAGTTCTTC

clone_size: -
d_call: -
v_call: TRBV5-1
j_call: TRBJ2-1
cdr3_aa: CASSLGPDSLNEQFF
cdr3_nt: TGCGCCAGCAGCTTGGGTCCGGACAGTTTGAATGAGCAGTTCTTC

clone_size: once
d_call: -
v_call: TRBV21-1
j_call: TRBJ2-5
cdr3_aa: CASSRATEHQETQYF
cdr3_nt: TGTGCCAGCAGCAGAGCGACTGAGCACCAAGAGACCCAGTACTTC

clone_size: -
d_call: -
v_call: TRBV29-1
j_call: TRBJ2-1
cdr3_aa: CSVVLSPGDYNEQFF
cdr3_nt: TGCAGCGTTGTACTTTCGCCAGGAGACTACAATGAGCAGTTCTTC

clone_size: once
d_call: TRBD2
v_call: TRBV20-1
j_call: TRBJ2-1
cdr3_aa: CSAGDLRRTSGYNEQFF
cdr3_nt: TGCAGTGCTGGAGATTTAAGGCGGACTAGCGGTTACAATGAGCAGTTCTTC

clone_size: -
d_call: TRBD1
v_call: TRBV4-2
j_call: TRBJ2-3
cdr3_aa: CASSLDRITDTQYF
cdr3_nt: TGTGCCAGCAGCCTGGACAGGATAACAGATACGCAGTATTTT

clone_size: -
d_call: -
v_call: TRBV7-9
j_call: TRBJ2-3
cdr3_aa: CASIPLGVRADTQYF
cdr3_nt: TGTGCCAGCATCCCCCTCGGGGTCAGGGCAGATACGCAGTATTTT

clone_size: -
d_call: -
v_call: TRBV10-3
j_call: TRBJ1-1
cdr3_aa: CAISESGGIGTEAFF
cdr3_nt: TGTGCCATCAGTGAGTCGGGAGGGATCGGCACTGAAGCTTTCTTT

clone_size: few
d_call: -
v_call: TRBV2
j_call: TRBJ1-1
cdr3_aa: CASSEALRGTEAFF
cdr3_nt: TGTGCCAGCAGTGAAGCGCTTCGCGGAACTGAAGCTTTCTTT

clone_size: -
d_call: -
v_call: TRBV28
j_call: TRBJ1-2
cdr3_aa: CASSPRTLYDYTF
cdr3_nt: TGTGCCAGCAGTCCTAGGACACTCTATGACTACACCTTC

clone_size: -
d_call: -
v_call: TRBV29-1
j_call: TRBJ2-3
cdr3_aa: CSVEGGHPTDTQYF
cdr3_nt: TGCAGCGTTGAAGGGGGGCATCCCACAGATACGCAGTATTTT

clone_size: -
d_call: TRBD1
v_call: TRBV29-1
j_call: TRBJ2-7
cdr3_aa: CSVTDRAYEQYF
cdr3_nt: TGCAGCGTTACCGACAGGGCCTACGAGCAGTACTTC

clone_size: -
d_call: TRBD2
v_call: TRBV6-1
j_call: TRBJ2-2
cdr3_aa: CASSPPPASGGYTGELFF
cdr3_nt: TGTGCCAGCAGTCCCCCACCGGCTAGCGGGGGTTACACCGGGGAGCTGTTTTTT

clone_size: few
d_call: TRBD2
v_call: TRBV12-3/TRBV12-4
j_call: TRBJ2-3
cdr3_aa: CASSLGGRTDMQYF
cdr3_nt: TGTGCCAGCAGTTTGGGGGGGAGAACAGATATGCAGTATTTT

clone_size: few
d_call: -
v_call: TRBV15
j_call: TRBJ1-2
cdr3_aa: CATSRVPGAGYGYTF
cdr3_nt: TGTGCCACCAGCAGAGTTCCAGGGGCTGGCTATGGCTACACCTTC

clone_size: -
d_call: TRBD1
v_call: TRBV20-1
j_call: TRBJ2-5
cdr3_aa: CSARFTGGGETQYF
cdr3_nt: TGCAGTGCTAGATTTACAGGGGGCGGAGAGACCCAGTACTTC

clone_size: -
d_call: -
v_call: TRBV10-1
j_call: TRBJ2-5
cdr3_aa: CASSEGWGEQETQYF
cdr3_nt: TGCGCCAGCAGTGAAGGTTGGGGGGAACAAGAGACCCAGTACTTC

clone_size: -
d_call: TRBD1
v_call: TRBV20-1
j_call: TRBJ1-2
cdr3_aa: CSARTLGQDYGYTF
cdr3_nt: TGCAGTGCTAGAACCCTCGGACAGGACTATGGCTACACCTTC

clone_size: few
d_call: -
v_call: TRBV21-1
j_call: TRBJ2-1
cdr3_aa: CASSKSDPSRTYSSYNEQFF
cdr3_nt: TGTGCCAGCAGCAAATCGGACCCTTCCCGCACGTATAGCTCCTACAATGAGCAGTTCTTC

clone_size: -
d_call: -
v_call: TRBV27
j_call: TRBJ2-5
cdr3_aa: CASSPSRFWETQYF
cdr3_nt: TGTGCCAGCAGTCCGTCCAGGTTTTGGGAGACCCAGTATTTC

clone_size: -
d_call: -
v_call: TRBV4-3
j_call: TRBJ1-4
cdr3_aa: CASSQDWPRRSNEKLFF
cdr3_nt: TGCGCCAGCAGCCAAGATTGGCCCAGGCGGTCTAATGAAAAACTGTTTTTT

clone_size: -
d_call: -
v_call: TRBV7-2
j_call: TRBJ1-1
cdr3_aa: CASSATVQAEAFF
cdr3_nt: TGTGCCAGCAGCGCGACAGTTCAGGCTGAAGCTTTCTTT

clone_size: -
d_call: TRBD1
v_call: TRBV24-1
j_call: TRBJ2-1
cdr3_aa: CATQPGTGSYNEQFF
cdr3_nt: TGTGCCACCCAACCCGGGACAGGGTCCTACAATGAGCAGTTCTTC

clone_size: -
d_call: TRBD1
v_call: TRBV12-3/TRBV12-4
j_call: TRBJ1-4
cdr3_aa: CASSLRQGATNEKLFF
cdr3_nt: TGTGCCAGCAGTCTCCGACAGGGCGCAACTAATGAAAAACTGTTTTTT

clone_size: many
d_call: -
v_call: TRBV7-8
j_call: TRBJ2-3
cdr3_aa: CASSFRTRVLTDTQYF
cdr3_nt: TGTGCCAGCAGCTTCCGGACGAGGGTTCTCACAGATACGCAGTATTTT

clone_size: -
d_call: TRBD2
v_call: TRBV5-1
j_call: TRBJ2-1
cdr3_aa: CASTLAGVYNEQFF
cdr3_nt: TGCGCCAGCACCCTAGCGGGGGTCTACAATGAGCAGTTCTTC

clone_size: once
d_call: -
v_call: TRBV15
j_call: TRBJ2-4
cdr3_aa: CATSVSGTDKSGGNIQYF
cdr3_nt: TGTGCCACCAGCGTATCCGGGACCGACAAATCCGGGGGTAACATTCAGTACTTC